The clone carrying this T cell receptor (beta chain) was seen a handful of times. The data derive from a study of blood T cell repertoires in COVID-19. Some clones are missing from TCRdb's copy, which holds only in-frame ones; the method was immunoSEQ multiplex PCR. This sample carries under 150,000 clones, more than 75% of them seen once, and the ten largest clones take less than 2.5%. The germline V gene has CDR1 SGHNT and CDR2 YENEEA. The CDR3 spans 13 residues. V shed 8 bases and J 1 base; nucleotides not matched to a gene: 4. The source is a man aged 45-60 years with active COVID-19. The sequenced sample was peripheral blood. The chain links TRBV11-3 to TRBJ1-1; TRBD1 agrees at 7 bases. This CDR3 reads CASPGQENTEAFF. The CDR3 region has the DNA TGTGCCAGCCCCGGACAGGAGAACACTGAAGCTTTCTTT.